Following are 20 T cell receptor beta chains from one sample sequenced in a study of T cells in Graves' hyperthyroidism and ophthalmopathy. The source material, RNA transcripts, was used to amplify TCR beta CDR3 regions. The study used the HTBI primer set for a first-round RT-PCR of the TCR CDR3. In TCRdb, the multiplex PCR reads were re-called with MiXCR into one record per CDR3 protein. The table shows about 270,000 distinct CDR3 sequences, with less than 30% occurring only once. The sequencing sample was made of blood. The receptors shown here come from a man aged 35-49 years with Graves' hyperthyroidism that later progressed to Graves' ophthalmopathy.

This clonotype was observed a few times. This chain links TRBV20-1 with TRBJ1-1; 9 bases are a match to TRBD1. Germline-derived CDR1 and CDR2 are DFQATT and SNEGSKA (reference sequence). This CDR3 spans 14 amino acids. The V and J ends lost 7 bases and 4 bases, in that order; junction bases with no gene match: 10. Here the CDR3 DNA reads TGCAGTGTTCAGGACAGGGGATCGGGCACTGAAGCTTTCTTT. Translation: CSVQDRGSGTEAFF.

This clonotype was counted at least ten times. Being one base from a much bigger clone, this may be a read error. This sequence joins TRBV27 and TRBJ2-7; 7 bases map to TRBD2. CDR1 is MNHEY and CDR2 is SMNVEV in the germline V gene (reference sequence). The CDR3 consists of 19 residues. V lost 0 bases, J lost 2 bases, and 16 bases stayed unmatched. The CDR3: CASSLSGSRDYYATYEQYF. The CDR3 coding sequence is TGTGCCAGCAGTTTATCTGGTAGTCGGGACTACTATGCCACCTACGAGCAGTACTTC.

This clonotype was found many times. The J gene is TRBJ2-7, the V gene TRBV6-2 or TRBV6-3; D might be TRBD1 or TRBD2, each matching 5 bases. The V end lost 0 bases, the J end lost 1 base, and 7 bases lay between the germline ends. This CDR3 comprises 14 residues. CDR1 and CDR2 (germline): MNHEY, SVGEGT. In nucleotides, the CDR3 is TGTGCCAGCAGTTACTCAGGGGAGTCCTACGAGCAGTACTTC. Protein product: CASSYSGESYEQYF.

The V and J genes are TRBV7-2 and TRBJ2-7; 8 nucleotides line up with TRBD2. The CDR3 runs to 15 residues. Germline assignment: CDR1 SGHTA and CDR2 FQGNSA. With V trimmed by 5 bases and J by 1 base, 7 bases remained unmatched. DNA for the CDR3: TGTGCCAGCAGCAGTAGCGGGATGGTATCCTACGAGCAGTACTTC. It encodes CASSSSGMVSYEQYF.

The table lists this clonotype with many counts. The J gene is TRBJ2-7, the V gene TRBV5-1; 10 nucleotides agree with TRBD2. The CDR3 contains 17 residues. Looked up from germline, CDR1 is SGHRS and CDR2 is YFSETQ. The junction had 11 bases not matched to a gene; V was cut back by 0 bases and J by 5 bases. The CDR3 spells CASSLVIAGGFAHEQYF. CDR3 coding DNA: TGCGCCAGCAGCTTGGTGATAGCGGGAGGCTTCGCCCACGAGCAGTACTTC. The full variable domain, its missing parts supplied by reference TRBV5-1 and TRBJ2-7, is KAGVTQTPRYLIKTRGQQVTLSCSPISGHRSVSWYQQTPGQGLQFLFEYFSETQRNKGNFPGRFSGRQFSNSRSEMNVSTLELGDSALYLCASSLVIAGGFAHEQYFGPGTRLTVT.

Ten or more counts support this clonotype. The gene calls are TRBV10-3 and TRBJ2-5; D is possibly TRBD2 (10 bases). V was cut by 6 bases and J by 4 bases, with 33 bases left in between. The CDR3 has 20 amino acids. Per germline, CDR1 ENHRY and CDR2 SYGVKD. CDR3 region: CAIRPGQGGLAVPRSETQYF. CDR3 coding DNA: TGTGCCATCAGGCCGGGACAGGGTGGACTAGCGGTCCCTCGGTCAGAGACCCAGTACTTC.

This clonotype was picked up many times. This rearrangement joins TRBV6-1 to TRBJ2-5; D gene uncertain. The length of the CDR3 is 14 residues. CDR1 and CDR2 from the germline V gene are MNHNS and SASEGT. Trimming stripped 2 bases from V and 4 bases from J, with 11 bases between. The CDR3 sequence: CASSERVDPETQYF. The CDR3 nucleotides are TGTGCCAGCAGTGAAAGGGTAGACCCAGAGACCCAGTACTTC.

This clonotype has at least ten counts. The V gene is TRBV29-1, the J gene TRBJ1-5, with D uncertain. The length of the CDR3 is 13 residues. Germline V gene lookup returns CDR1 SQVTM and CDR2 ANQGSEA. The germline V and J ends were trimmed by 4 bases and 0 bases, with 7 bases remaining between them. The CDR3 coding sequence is TGCAGCGTTGCGCGGGGTAGCAATCAGCCCCAGCATTTT. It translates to CSVARGSNQPQHF. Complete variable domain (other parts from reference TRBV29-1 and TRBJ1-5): SAVISQKPSRDICQRGTSLTIQCQVDSQVTMMFWYRQQPGQSLTLIATANQGSEATYESGFVIDKFPISRPNLTFSTLTVSNMSPEDSSIYLCSVARGSNQPQHFGDGTRLSIL.

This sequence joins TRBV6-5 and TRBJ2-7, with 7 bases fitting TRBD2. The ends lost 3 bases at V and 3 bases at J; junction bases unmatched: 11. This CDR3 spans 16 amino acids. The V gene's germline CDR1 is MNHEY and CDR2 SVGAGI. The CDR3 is CASSYKQTSYGYEQYF. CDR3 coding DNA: TGTGCCAGCAGTTATAAACAGACTAGCTATGGCTACGAGCAGTACTTC.

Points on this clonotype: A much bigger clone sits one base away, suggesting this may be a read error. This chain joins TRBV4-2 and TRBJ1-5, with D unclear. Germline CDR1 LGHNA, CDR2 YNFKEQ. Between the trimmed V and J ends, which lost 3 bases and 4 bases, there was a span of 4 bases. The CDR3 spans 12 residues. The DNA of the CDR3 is TGTGCCAGCAGCCATCTAAATCAGCCCCAGCATTTT. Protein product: CASSHLNQPQHF.

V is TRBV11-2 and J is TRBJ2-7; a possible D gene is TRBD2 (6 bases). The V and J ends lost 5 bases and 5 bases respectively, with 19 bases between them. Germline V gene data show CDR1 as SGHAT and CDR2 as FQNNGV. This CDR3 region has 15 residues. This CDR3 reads CASSPEGLRTNEQYF. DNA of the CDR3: TGTGCCAGCAGCCCCGAGGGACTCCGGACCAACGAGCAGTACTTC.

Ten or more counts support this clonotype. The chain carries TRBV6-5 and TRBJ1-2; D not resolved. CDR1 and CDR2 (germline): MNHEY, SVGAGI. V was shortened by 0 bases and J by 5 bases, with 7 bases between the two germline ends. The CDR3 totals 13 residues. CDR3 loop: CASSYSMGYGYTF. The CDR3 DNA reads TGTGCCAGCAGTTACTCGATGGGGTATGGCTACACCTTC.

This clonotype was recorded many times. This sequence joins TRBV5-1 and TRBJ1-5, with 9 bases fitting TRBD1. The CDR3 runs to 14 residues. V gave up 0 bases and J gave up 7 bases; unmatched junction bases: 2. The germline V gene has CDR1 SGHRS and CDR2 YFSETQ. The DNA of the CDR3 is TGCGCCAGCAGCTTGGAACAGGGGGCACAGCCCCAGCATTTT. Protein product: CASSLEQGAQPQHF.

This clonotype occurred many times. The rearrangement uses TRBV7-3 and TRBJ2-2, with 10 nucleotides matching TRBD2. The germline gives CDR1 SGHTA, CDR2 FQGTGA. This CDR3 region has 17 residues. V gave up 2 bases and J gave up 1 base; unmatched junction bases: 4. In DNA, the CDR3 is TGTGCCAGCAGCTTAGGAGGGACTAGCGAGAACACCGGGGAGCTGTTTTTT. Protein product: CASSLGGTSENTGELFF.

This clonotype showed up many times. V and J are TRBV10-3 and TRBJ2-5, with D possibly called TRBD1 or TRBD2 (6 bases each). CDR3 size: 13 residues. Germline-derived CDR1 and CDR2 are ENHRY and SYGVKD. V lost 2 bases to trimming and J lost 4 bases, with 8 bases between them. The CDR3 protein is CAISEEGGETQYF. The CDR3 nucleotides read TGTGCCATCAGTGAGGAGGGGGGAGAGACCCAGTACTTC.

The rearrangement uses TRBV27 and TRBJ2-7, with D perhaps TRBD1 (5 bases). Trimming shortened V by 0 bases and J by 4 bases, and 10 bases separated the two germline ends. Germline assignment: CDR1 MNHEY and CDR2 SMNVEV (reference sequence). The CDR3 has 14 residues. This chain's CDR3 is CASSLSTEHYEQYF. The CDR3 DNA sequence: TGTGCCAGCAGTTTATCGACAGAGCATTACGAGCAGTACTTC.

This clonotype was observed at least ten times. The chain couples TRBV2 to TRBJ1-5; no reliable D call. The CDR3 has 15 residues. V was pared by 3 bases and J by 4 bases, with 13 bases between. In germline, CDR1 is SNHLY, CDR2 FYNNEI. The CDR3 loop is CASSDPTKPNQPQHF. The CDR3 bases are TGTGCCAGCAGTGACCCGACAAAGCCTAATCAGCCCCAGCATTTT.

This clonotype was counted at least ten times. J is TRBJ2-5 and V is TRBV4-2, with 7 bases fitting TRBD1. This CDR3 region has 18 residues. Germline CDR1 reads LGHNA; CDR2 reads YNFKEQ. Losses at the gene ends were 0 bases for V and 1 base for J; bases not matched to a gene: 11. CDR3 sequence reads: CASSQDLDRELLQETQYF. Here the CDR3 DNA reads TGTGCCAGCAGCCAAGATCTCGACAGGGAATTACTCCAAGAGACCCAGTACTTC.

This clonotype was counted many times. The CDR3 loop is CSAKREGTYEQYF. The CDR3, as DNA: TGCAGTGCTAAACGGGAGGGAACCTACGAGCAGTACTTC. The rearrangement links TRBV20-1 to TRBJ2-7, with 8 nucleotides matching TRBD2. CDR3 length: 13 residues. Germline CDR1 is DFQATT and CDR2 is SNEGSKA (reference sequence). The junction had 4 bases not matched to a gene; V was cut back by 4 bases and J by 2 bases.

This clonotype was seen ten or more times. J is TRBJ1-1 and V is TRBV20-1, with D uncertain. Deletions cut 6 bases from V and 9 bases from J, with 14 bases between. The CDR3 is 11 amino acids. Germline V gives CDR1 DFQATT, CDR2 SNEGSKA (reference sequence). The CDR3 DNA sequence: TGCAGTGCCACATACGGGGAAAAAGCTTTCTTT. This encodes CSATYGEKAFF.